The sequence of this T cell receptor (beta chain) was determined in a study of blood T cell repertoires in COVID-19. Study overall: From T cells, B-cell-depleted T cells, or PBMCs came the material, which was cDNA or gDNA.

The study recruited people aged 18 to 89 years across about two dozen US areas. Each participant's cohort was designated according to participant-reported clinical history. Two negative PCRs, clearance, or symptom resolution had been documented for recovered Cohort 3 donors. Using immunoSEQ multiplex PCR, the repertoire was profiled, and TCRdb retains in-frame clones only, with some absent. The sample yields approximately 500,000 clones, approximately 90% seen once. The V gene's germline CDR1 is DFQATT and CDR2 SNEGSKA (reference sequence). This CDR3 comprises 16 residues. V was pared by 3 bases and J by 9 bases, with 24 bases between.

This TCR came from a woman in her forties who had recovered from COVID-19. J is TRBJ1-5 and V is TRBV20-1; D possibly corresponds to TRBD1 (5 bases). Sequenced material: PBMCs or T cells enriched from blood (not recorded which). The CDR3: CSASLTVKQGSRPQHF. The CDR3 DNA sequence: TGCAGTGCTAGTCTCACCGTAAAGCAGGGTAGTAGGCCCCAGCATTTT.